A selection of T cell receptor beta chains follows, all from one sample in a study of blood T cell repertoires in COVID-19. The repertoire was sequenced with immunoSEQ multiplex PCR; TCRdb's copy has only in-frame clones and lacks some. The sample has roughly 260,000 clones; roughly 80% are singletons. The specimen was peripheral blood. Source of these receptors: a woman in her thirties or forties with active or convalescent COVID-19. The CDR3 runs from the conserved cysteine through the conserved F or W. A D gene is named only where the DNA matches it firmly. Clone size appears in some rows only: once, few, many, or a class for an expanded clone.

>TRBV2|TRBD1|.|13|TRBJ2-7
TGTGCCAGCAGGGGCAGGGGGCTGTACGAGCAGTACTTC
CASRGRGLYEQYF
>TRBV29-1|TRBD1|once|14|TRBJ1-2
TGCAGCGTCGAACAAAGGACAGGGCTCAGGGGCTACACCTTC
CSVEQRTGLRGYTF
>TRBV10-1|TRBD1|.|16|TRBJ2-2
TGCGCCAGCAGTGGACGGGACAGGGGGAACACCGGGGAGCTGTTTTTT
CASSGRDRGNTGELFF
>TRBV20-1|.|few|14|TRBJ2-3
TGCAGTGCTAGTGGACGGGGGGCAGCAGATACGCAGTATTTT
CSASGRGAADTQYF
>TRBV7-9|TRBD1|.|16|TRBJ1-1
TGTGCCAGCAGCCTACCTACGACAGGGGTGAACACTGAAGCTTTCTTT
CASSLPTTGVNTEAFF
>TRBV2|.|.|16|TRBJ2-1
TGTGCCAGCAGACAACAGGGAGGGGGGTTAAACAATGAGCAGTTCTTC
CASRQQGGGLNNEQFF
>TRBV24-1|TRBD2|.|15|TRBJ2-1
TGTGCCACCGGAGGCGGGGGGGCCTTATACAATGAGCAGTTCTTC
CATGGGGALYNEQFF
>TRBV5-5|TRBD1|.|15|TRBJ1-2
TGTGCCAGCAGCACACGGACAGGGCATCGGGGTGGCTACACCTTC
CASSTRTGHRGGYTF
>TRBV6-5|.|.|13|TRBJ2-7
TGTGCCAGCAGTCGTGACAGGCGAGACGAGCAGTACTTC
CASSRDRRDEQYF
>TRBV19|TRBD1|.|16|TRBJ1-4
TGTGCCAGTAGGTCCGGGACAGGGCGCCGGAATGAAAAACTGTTTTTT
CASRSGTGRRNEKLFF
>TRBV7-3|TRBD2|once|15|TRBJ2-2
TGTGCCAGCAGCTTAGCGGGGGGAAACACCGGGGAGCTGTTTTTT
CASSLAGGNTGELFF
>TRBV25-1|.|.|14|TRBJ1-2
TGTGCCAGCAGTACCGTTCAGGGGCAGGGTGGCTACACCTTC
CASSTVQGQGGYTF
>TRBV11-2|TRBD1|.|14|TRBJ1-4
TGTGCCAGCAGACACACAGGGGTGTTCGAAAAACTGTTTTTT
CASRHTGVFEKLFF
>TRBV29-1|.|.|14|TRBJ1-1
TGCAGCGCCTTTGGGGGCGCGTCGGCCACTGAAGCTTTCTTT
CSAFGGASATEAFF
>TRBV9|.|.|14|TRBJ2-3
TGTGCCAGCAGCGTAGGGACTACCACAGATACGCAGTATTTT
CASSVGTTTDTQYF
>TRBV5-1|.|.|14|TRBJ1-4
TGCGCCAGCAGCTTGTCATCGGGTAATGAAAAACTGTTTTTT
CASSLSSGNEKLFF
>TRBV19|TRBD1|.|18|TRBJ2-6
TGTGCCAGTTTGGACAGGGGGCTCCCCCGCTCTGGGGCCAACGTCCTGACTTTC
CASLDRGLPRSGANVLTF
>TRBV2|TRBD2|.|16|TRBJ2-1
TGTGCCAGCATTCTACCGGGACTAGAGGCCTACAATGAGCAGTTCTTC
CASILPGLEAYNEQFF
>TRBV6-5|TRBD1|.|13|TRBJ2-1
TGTGCCAGCAGCCGGGACAGCTACAATGAGCAGTTCTTC
CASSRDSYNEQFF
>TRBV7-2|TRBD1|once|16|TRBJ1-4
TGTGCCAGCAGCTTAGGATGGGCAGGGGGATTGGGAAAACTGTTTTTT
CASSLGWAGGLGKLFF
>TRBV19|TRBD1|.|16|TRBJ1-2
TGTGCCAGTAGCTATACCGGGACAGGCCACCCGTATGGCTACACCTTC
CASSYTGTGHPYGYTF
>TRBV7-2|.|few|12|TRBJ1-1
TGTGCCAGCAGTTTAGTTCCGGGAAAAGCTTTCTTT
CASSLVPGKAFF
>TRBV5-6|.|.|12|TRBJ1-1
TGTGCCAGCAGCTTCCTAGGTGCTGAAGCTTTCTTT
CASSFLGAEAFF
>TRBV15|.|few|13|TRBJ1-1
TGTGCCACCAGCACAGGGTTGAGCACTGAAGCTTTCTTT
CATSTGLSTEAFF
>TRBV6-5|.|.|13|TRBJ2-3
TGTGCCAGCAGTTACTCTCGGGTACATACGCAGTATTTT
CASSYSRVHTQYF
>TRBV25-1|.|.|12|TRBJ1-2
TGTGCCAGCAGTGACAGGGCCTATGGCTACACCTTC
CASSDRAYGYTF
>TRBV5-1|.|many|15|TRBJ2-1
TGCGCCAGCAGCTTCGGGGACTCCCGGAGCAATGAGCAGTTCTTC
CASSFGDSRSNEQFF
>TRBV10-3|.|.|14|TRBJ2-2
TGTGCCATCAGTGAGTCTGCGGACACCGGGGAGCTGTTTTTT
CAISESADTGELFF
>TRBV5-1|.|.|14|TRBJ2-2
TGCGCCAGCAGCTTGGGACAGCCAACCGGGGAGCTGTTTTTT
CASSLGQPTGELFF
>TRBV30|.|.|13|TRBJ2-3
TGTGCCTGGAGTGCCCGCCCCGGGGAGACGCAGTATTTT
CAWSARPGETQYF
>TRBV5-1|TRBD1|few|17|TRBJ2-2
TGCGCCAGCAGCTTGAAGGGACAGGGCAATGGGGCCGGGGAGCTGTTTTTT
CASSLKGQGNGAGELFF
>TRBV5-1|TRBD2|.|15|TRBJ2-3
TGCGCCAGCAGCTTGACTAGCGGGGACACAGATACGCAGTATTTT
CASSLTSGDTDTQYF
>TRBV7-3|TRBD2|many|18|TRBJ2-1
TGTGCCAGCAGCTTAATGGCTAGCGGGGGGGCCTCCTACAATGAGCAGTTCTTC
CASSLMASGGASYNEQFF
>TRBV25-1|.|.|17|TRBJ1-1
TGTGCCAGCAGTGAACTCGGCAGGGGTGGGGGGAACACTGAAGCTTTCTTT
CASSELGRGGGNTEAFF
>TRBV5-4|TRBD1|.|16|TRBJ1-4
TGTGCCAGCAGCTCGGGACAGGGGTCATTCGGAGAAAAACTGTTTTTT
CASSSGQGSFGEKLFF
>TRBV2|.|.|14|TRBJ1-1
TGTGCCAGCAGTGAAACAGGGCTGAACACTGAAGCTTTCTTT
CASSETGLNTEAFF
>TRBV24-1|.|.|14|TRBJ2-5
TGTGCCACCAGTGACCGGGACATCGGAGAGACCCAGTACTTC
CATSDRDIGETQYF
>TRBV11-2|.|.|15|TRBJ1-1
TGTGCCAGCAGCTTAGTTCCGGTTATGAACACTGAAGCTTTCTTT
CASSLVPVMNTEAFF
>TRBV28|TRBD1|once|14|TRBJ1-1
TGTGCCAGCAGTTTTAAGGGGGCACGCACTGAAGCTTTCTTT
CASSFKGARTEAFF
>TRBV12-3/TRBV12-4|TRBD2|.|13|TRBJ2-1
TGTGCCAGCAGATTGACTAGCGGGAATGAGCAGTTCTTC
CASRLTSGNEQFF
>TRBV20-1|.|.|15|TRBJ1-2
TGCAGTGCTAGTGATTGGAGAAACCCTAACTATGGCTACACCTTC
CSASDWRNPNYGYTF
>TRBV4-1|.|.|16|TRBJ1-6
TGCGCCAGCAGCCAAATACAACAGGGACGAGGTTCACCCCTCCACTTT
CASSQIQQGRGSPLHF
>TRBV6-6|TRBD1|once|15|TRBJ1-6
TGTGCCAGCAGTTGGGGACAGGGCACGAACTCACCCCTCCACTTT
CASSWGQGTNSPLHF
>TRBV30|.|few|11|TRBJ1-1
TGTGCCTGGAGTGTACTTAGAGAAGCTTTCTTT
CAWSVLREAFF
>TRBV19|.|.|14|TRBJ1-2
TGTGCCAGTATTCCGACATGGGAGGCTTCTGGCTACACCTTC
CASIPTWEASGYTF
>TRBV7-2|.|.|15|TRBJ1-6
TGTGCCAGCACCCGAAGCGGGGGGCATATTTCACCCCTCCACTTT
CASTRSGGHISPLHF
>TRBV5-1|.|.|15|TRBJ2-3
TGCGCCAGCAGCTTGGGGGGGCTTCTCACAGATACGCAGTATTTT
CASSLGGLLTDTQYF
>TRBV25-1|TRBD1|.|17|TRBJ1-4
TGTGCCAGCAGTGAACCCCACACGGGACAGCGAAATGAAAAACTGTTTTTT
CASSEPHTGQRNEKLFF
>TRBV27|TRBD1|.|15|TRBJ1-4
TGTGCCAGCAGTTTCTCTCAGGGGGTGGGTGAAAAACTGTTTTTT
CASSFSQGVGEKLFF